Presented here are 21 T cell receptor beta chains from one specimen sequenced in a study of blood T cells in healthy people across ages. Primers used in a second PCR of roughly 7 to 12 cycles were a sample-barcoded 5' primer and a J-beta primer mix. Using its own MiXCR run on the 5' RACE reads, TCRdb lists one record per CDR3 protein. The repertoire holds under 1,000,000 distinct CDR3 sequences, with around 36% as singletons. Sample: blood. These receptors all come from a man aged 18 to 29 in good health.

Turning to this clonotype: A much larger clone sits a single nucleotide away, making a read error possible. V and J are TRBV12-3 or TRBV12-4 and TRBJ2-3; TRBD2 matches 12 bases. The trim removed 10 bases at V and 7 bases at J, leaving 9 bases unmatched. The length of the CDR3 is 14 residues. The CDR3 nucleotides read TGTGCCAACACCCCCGGACTAGCGGGAAATACGCAGTATTTT. This translates into CANTPGLAGNTQYF.

This clonotype was seen a handful of times. The CDR3 DNA sequence: TGTGCCAGCAGTCCGACCGCAGGGAGTCAGCCCCAGCATTTT. Its protein is CASSPTAGSQPQHF. This chain connects TRBV27 to TRBJ1-5; a possible D gene is TRBD1 (5 bases). CDR1 MNHEY and CDR2 SMNVEV come from the germline V gene (reference sequence). Trimming stripped 5 bases from V and 6 bases from J, with 14 bases between. The CDR3 consists of 14 residues.

This sequence joins TRBV5-5 and TRBJ1-2, with a possible D match to TRBD1 (5 bases). Germline V lookup: CDR1 SGHKS, CDR2 YYEKEE (reference sequence). This CDR3 is 15 amino acids long. V lost 5 bases, J lost 3 bases, and 17 bases lay in between. CDR3 nucleotides: TGTGCCAGCAGTCCCACTATGACAGTTGACTATGGCTACACCTTC. It codes for CASSPTMTVDYGYTF.

As regards this clonotype: A single base separates this from a much larger clone, so it may be a read error. The chain uses TRBV6-6 and TRBJ2-1; 8 nucleotides line up with TRBD1. Trimming at V came to 0 bases and at J to 10 bases, leaving 8 bases not matched to a gene. CDR1 and CDR2 (germline): MNHNY, SVGAGI (reference sequence). This CDR3 is 15 amino acids long. The CDR3 DNA sequence: TGTGCCAGCAGTTACTCGACCGACAGGGGTGACGAGCAGTTCTTC. Residues: CASSYSTDRGDEQFF.

Details on this clonotype: A much larger clone is a single base away; this may be a read error. The V and J genes are TRBV20-1 and TRBJ2-1, with 12 positions matching TRBD2. The CDR3 is made up of 13 amino acids. CDR1 DFQATT and CDR2 SNEGSKA come from the germline V gene (reference sequence). Here the CDR3 DNA reads TGCAGCGCGACTAGCGGGGGTTACAATGAGCGGTTCTTC. It specifies CSATSGGYNERFF.

This clonotype came up many times. This rearrangement joins TRBV20-1 to TRBJ2-1; 7 bases agree with TRBD2. V gave up 0 bases and J gave up 9 bases; unmatched junction bases: 11. Germline V gene lookup returns CDR1 DFQATT and CDR2 SNEGSKA (reference sequence). CDR3 length: 15 residues. The DNA of the CDR3 is TGCAGTGCTAGAGATTTGGGGGGGGGTCCTATTGAGCAGTTCTTC. It codes for CSARDLGGGPIEQFF.

To note about this clonotype: Given a much more abundant clone one base away, this may be a read error. This rearrangement joins TRBV7-2 to TRBJ1-5; possible D gene TRBD1, 6 bases. V was trimmed by 4 bases and J by 6 bases, leaving 19 bases between them. The CDR3 contains 16 residues. Germline V gene sequence: CDR1 SGHTA, CDR2 FQGNSA. In DNA form, the CDR3 reads TGTGCCAGCAGCTCACGGGACACCAACGATGTTCAGCCCCAGCATTTT. It yields the protein CASSSRDTNDVQPQHF.

Concerning this clonotype: This may stem from a read error, because a much larger clone lies one nucleotide away. J is TRBJ1-5 and V is TRBV7-2, with TRBD1 as a possible D gene (5 bases). This CDR3 spans 13 amino acids. Germline assignment: CDR1 SGHTA and CDR2 FQGNSA. The CDR3 region has the DNA TGTGCCAGCAGCTTAGCGGGGGATCAGCTCCAGCATTTT. It codes for CASSLAGDQLQHF.

A remark on this clonotype: This clone may be a read error of a much larger clone one base away. The chain links TRBV20-1 to TRBJ1-2; TRBD1 aligns across 7 bases. The germline V gene encodes CDR1 DFQATT and CDR2 SNEGSKA (reference sequence). This CDR3 has 16 residues. The trim removed 2 bases at V and 1 base at J, leaving 10 bases unmatched. CDR3 in DNA: TGCAGTGCTAGATTGACGCAGGGGGTCATTAACTATGGCTACACCTTC. Its translation is CSARLTQGVINYGYTF.

V usage is TRBV29-1 and J usage is TRBJ2-7; D not certain. Per germline, CDR1 SQVTM and CDR2 ANQGSEA. Trimming removed 7 bases at V and 7 bases at J, with 17 bases between. The CDR3 is 12 amino acids. CDR3 sequence (DNA): TGCAGCGCAGACAACCGCCCCAATGAGCAGTACTTC. It translates to CSADNRPNEQYF.

This clonotype has more than one count but fewer than ten. The chain is built from TRBV20-1 and TRBJ2-7; D tentatively reads TRBD1 or TRBD2 (5 bases each). Germline V lookup: CDR1 DFQATT, CDR2 SNEGSKA (reference sequence). Trimming shortened V by 1 base and J by 3 bases, and 13 bases separated the two germline ends. The CDR3 sequence is 14 residues long. The CDR3 is CSARGRDGNYEQYF. For the CDR3, the DNA is TGCAGTGCTAGAGGCAGGGACGGAAACTACGAGCAGTACTTC.

This clonotype was counted a few times. This rearrangement joins TRBV5-5 to TRBJ1-1; tentative D call: TRBD1 (6 bases). V lost 4 bases, J lost 0 bases, and 16 bases lay in between. This CDR3 region has 16 residues. From germline, CDR1 is SGHKS and CDR2 YYEKEE (reference sequence). In DNA form, the CDR3 reads TGTGCCAGCAGCCCAACAGGGTTCGTCATGAACACTGAAGCTTTCTTT. Translation: CASSPTGFVMNTEAFF.

The chain carries TRBV4-2 and TRBJ2-7; 7 nucleotides align to TRBD2. V was pared by 0 bases and J by 4 bases, with 6 bases of the junction left unmatched. The length of the CDR3 is 15 residues. Germline V lookup: CDR1 LGHNA, CDR2 YNFKEQ. The CDR3 region has the DNA TGTGCCAGCAGCCAAGAAAGACTAGCAGGGTACGAGCAGTACTTC. Protein product: CASSQERLAGYEQYF.

The chain has TRBV11-2 and TRBJ2-3, with 7 nucleotides matching TRBD2. Trimming removed 0 bases from V and 2 bases from J; junction bases left unmatched: 5. Germline V lookup: CDR1 SGHAT, CDR2 FQNNGV. The CDR3 sequence is 16 residues long. In DNA form, the CDR3 reads TGTGCCAGCAGCTTAGAACCTAGCGGTTACACAGATACGCAGTATTTT. Amino acid sequence: CASSLEPSGYTDTQYF.

This clonotype was counted a few times. CDR3 coding DNA: TGTGCCAGCAGTCGAAGCGTAAATAGCAATCAGCCCCAGCATTTT. Translation gives CASSRSVNSNQPQHF. The chain recombines TRBV21-1 with TRBJ1-5. TRBV21-1 is a listed pseudogene. The CDR3 has 15 residues.

This clonotype was seen only a few times. The chain combines TRBV6-5 with TRBJ1-5, with TRBD1 matching 9 bases. The CDR3 is 15 residues long. Per germline, CDR1 MNHEY and CDR2 SVGAGI. The J segment lost 5 bases and the V segment lost 5 bases, leaving 7 bases of the junction unmatched. The CDR3 region is CASSPDRGRYQPQHF. The CDR3, as DNA: TGTGCCAGCAGTCCGGACAGGGGACGTTATCAGCCCCAGCATTTT.

Regarding this clonotype: One end of the junction varies from germline; a read error may be responsible. The CDR3 region has the DNA TGCGCCAGCAGCTTGGACGTCACCTCAGGGAGCAAGCAGCCCCAGCATTTT. Translated: CASSLDVTSGSKQPQHF. This sequence joins TRBV5-1 and TRBJ1-5; D perhaps matches TRBD1 (5 bases). The CDR3 covers 17 residues. Germline loops: CDR1 SGHRS, CDR2 YFSETQ.

At least ten counts were recorded for this clonotype. The chain couples TRBV12-3 or TRBV12-4 to TRBJ2-3; no firm D call. V lost 6 bases to trimming and J lost 0 bases, with 10 bases between them. The CDR3 has 14 amino acids. CDR3 sequence reads: CASRSWISTDTQYF. CDR3 sequence (DNA): TGTGCCAGCAGGTCCTGGATTAGCACAGATACGCAGTATTTT.

This clonotype has only a few counts. The V and J genes are TRBV4-1 and TRBJ1-6; D is perhaps TRBD1 (6 bases). Germline values: CDR1 MGHRA, CDR2 YSYEKL. The V end lost 1 base, the J end lost 9 bases, and 13 bases lay between the germline ends. The CDR3 runs to 15 residues. Here the CDR3 reads CASSQAEGEGSPLHF. CDR3 nucleotides: TGCGCCAGCAGCCAAGCGGAGGGGGAAGGTTCACCCCTCCACTTT.

The sample holds a few counts of this clonotype. The V gene is TRBV5-1, the J gene TRBJ2-3; 8 bases agree with TRBD1. This CDR3 spans 15 amino acids. V dropped 6 bases and J dropped 0; count of bases not matched to a gene: 6. Germline CDR1 reads SGHRS; CDR2 reads YFSETQ. The CDR3 loop is CASTPGGVSTDTQYF. In DNA form, the CDR3 reads TGCGCCAGCACACCAGGGGGCGTTAGCACAGATACGCAGTATTTT.

The chain has TRBV28 and TRBJ1-1, with D hard to call. CDR3 length: 12 amino acids. V lost 6 bases to trimming and J lost 7 bases, with 12 bases between them. In germline, CDR1 is MDHEN, CDR2 SYDVKM. The DNA of the CDR3 is TGTGCCAGCAGCCATATCGACGGTGAAGCTTTCTTT. Amino acid sequence: CASSHIDGEAFF.